These 10 T cell receptor beta chains came from one sample sequenced in a study of cytomegalovirus exposure and HLA in healthy donors. PCR was performed using 60 Vbeta and 13 Jbeta primers. TCRdb keeps only in-frame clones here, not all; method: immunoSEQ multiplex PCR. This repertoire shows tens of thousands of clones, about 66% found once; its top ten account for 20% to 25%. Source material: PBMCs. The source of these receptors is a woman aged 45-65 years in good health and CMV-seropositive.

This chain uses TRBV28 with TRBJ2-1, with D maybe TRBD2 (5 bases). Germline CDR1 reads MDHEN; CDR2 reads SYDVKM. V lost 3 bases, J lost 8 bases, and 11 bases lay in between. This CDR3 has 13 amino acids. This chain's CDR3 is CASSFIPSYEQFF. The CDR3 DNA sequence: TGTGCCAGCAGTTTTATCCCTAGCTATGAGCAGTTCTTC.

The chain combines TRBV15 with TRBJ1-5, with D tentatively TRBD1 (6 bases). Deletions cut 0 bases from V and 5 bases from J, with 11 bases between. This CDR3 has 15 amino acids. CDR1 and CDR2 from the germline V gene are LNHNV and YYDKDF (reference sequence). CDR3 sequence (DNA): TGTGCCACCAGCAGAGATCTAGGGGGACATCAGCCCCAGCATTTT. This encodes CATSRDLGGHQPQHF.

The chain combines TRBV5-1 with TRBJ2-3; 8 bases align to TRBD2. The CDR3 runs to 15 residues. The ends lost 7 bases at V and 4 bases at J; junction bases unmatched: 11. The germline V gene encodes CDR1 SGHRS and CDR2 YFSETQ. The chain's CDR3 is CASEGGGTSSDTQYF. CDR3 in DNA: TGCGCCAGCGAAGGGGGGGGGACTAGTTCAGATACGCAGTATTTT.

The sample holds one count of this clone. This chain links TRBV6-1 with TRBJ1-2; possible D gene TRBD1, 5 bases. CDR1 MNHNS and CDR2 SASEGT come from the germline V gene. Deletions cut 3 bases from V and 8 bases from J, with 10 bases between. This CDR3 comprises 12 residues. CDR3 residues: CASSEQGKGYTF. The CDR3 nucleotides read TGTGCCAGCAGTGAGCAGGGAAAGGGCTACACCTTC.

The chain employs TRBV30 and TRBJ1-4, with D unresolved. CDR1 GTSNPN and CDR2 SVGIG come from the germline V gene (reference sequence). Trimming removed 3 bases from V and 6 bases from J, with 11 bases in between. There are 13 residues in the CDR3. DNA of the CDR3: TGTGCCTGGAGCCCCGGGGAAGATGAAAAACTGTTTTTT. Protein product: CAWSPGEDEKLFF.

There are a few counts of this clone. This chain joins TRBV9 and TRBJ2-5; TRBD2 matches at 11 bases. The J call may not be correct, given that the DNA end is closer to TRBJ2-7. The CDR3 runs 14 residues. Germline CDR1 SGDLS, CDR2 YYNGEE. The CDR3 sequence: CASSALAGGYEQYF. CDR3 bases: TGTGCCAGCAGCGCCCTAGCGGGGGGTTACGAGCAGTACTTC.

The V gene is TRBV21-1, the J gene TRBJ2-6; the DNA was not compared with TRBD2, the D call given in the table. TRBV21-1 represents a pseudogene. The CDR3 spans 17 residues. This CDR3 reads CASSKRRVRSGANVLTF. CDR3 in DNA: TGTGCCAGCAGCAAACGGAGGGTCCGATCTGGGGCCAACGTCCTGACTTTC.

This clone was detected a few times. The rearrangement links TRBV19 to TRBJ1-2, with 8 nucleotides matching TRBD1. The CDR3 spans 15 residues. The junction had 14 bases not matched to a gene; V was cut back by 6 bases and J by 8 bases. Germline-derived CDR1 and CDR2 are LNHDA and SQIVND (reference sequence). CDR3 nucleotides: TGTGCCAGTAGCCAAACCGGACAGGGCGGATGCGGCTACACCTTC. Protein product: CASSQTGQGGCGYTF.

This chain links TRBV7-2 with TRBJ1-1, with D tentatively TRBD1 (5 bases). The CDR3 covers 14 residues. Trimming removed 1 base at V and 4 bases at J, with 10 bases between. Germline-derived CDR1 and CDR2 are SGHTA and FQGNSA. As DNA, the CDR3 is TGTGCCAGCAGCTTAGGGGGGGGGTTCACTGAAGCTTTCTTT. It yields the protein CASSLGGGFTEAFF.

The chain is built from TRBV7-6 and TRBJ2-3; a possible D gene is TRBD2 (7 bases). V was shortened by 5 bases and J by 2 bases, with 20 bases between the two germline ends. Germline V gene lookup returns CDR1 SGHVS and CDR2 FNYEAQ. The CDR3 spans 17 residues. This CDR3 is CASSAVRGGRNTDTQYF. In DNA form, the CDR3 reads TGTGCCAGCAGCGCGGTAAGGGGGGGACGGAACACAGATACGCAGTATTTT.